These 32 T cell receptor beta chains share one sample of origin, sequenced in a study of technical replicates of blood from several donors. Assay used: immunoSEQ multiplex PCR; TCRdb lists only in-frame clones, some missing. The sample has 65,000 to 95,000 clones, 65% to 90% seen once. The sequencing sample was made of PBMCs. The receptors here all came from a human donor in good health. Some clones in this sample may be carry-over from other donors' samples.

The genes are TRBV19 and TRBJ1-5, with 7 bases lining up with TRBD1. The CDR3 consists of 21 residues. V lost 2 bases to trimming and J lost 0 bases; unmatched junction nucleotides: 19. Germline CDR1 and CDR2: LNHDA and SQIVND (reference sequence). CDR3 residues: CASSIYPQRTGQGYSNQPQHF. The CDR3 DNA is TGTGCCAGTAGTATATACCCCCAACGGACAGGCCAGGGCTATAGCAATCAGCCCCAGCATTTT.

The CDR3 sequence is CASSVAGGSNSPLHF. For the CDR3, the DNA is TGTGCCAGCAGCGTAGCAGGGGGCAGTAATTCACCCCTCCACTTT. The chain recombines TRBV9 with TRBJ1-6; the match to TRBD1 covers 8 bases. Unmatched junction bases numbered 2, after V lost 0 bases and J lost 6 bases. CDR1 and CDR2 from the germline V gene are SGDLS and YYNGEE. The CDR3 is 15 residues long.

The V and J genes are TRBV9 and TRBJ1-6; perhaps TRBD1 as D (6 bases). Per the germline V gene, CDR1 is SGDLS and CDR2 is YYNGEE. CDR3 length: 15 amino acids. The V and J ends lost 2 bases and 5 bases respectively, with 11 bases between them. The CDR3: CASSVRGKDNSPLHF. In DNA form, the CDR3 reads TGTGCCAGCAGCGTCAGGGGTAAGGATAATTCACCCCTCCACTTT.

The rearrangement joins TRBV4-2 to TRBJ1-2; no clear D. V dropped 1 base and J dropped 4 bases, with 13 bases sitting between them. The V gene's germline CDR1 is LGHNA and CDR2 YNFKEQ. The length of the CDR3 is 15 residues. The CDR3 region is CASSQAGGVFYGYTF. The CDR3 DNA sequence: TGTGCCAGCAGCCAAGCGGGCGGGGTCTTCTATGGCTACACCTTC.

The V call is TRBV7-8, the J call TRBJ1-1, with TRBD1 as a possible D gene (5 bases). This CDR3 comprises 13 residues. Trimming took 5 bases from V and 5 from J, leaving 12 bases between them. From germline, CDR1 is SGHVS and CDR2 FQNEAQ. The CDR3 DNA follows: TGTGCCAGCAGCCCCAGGGTAGGGACTGAAGCTTTCTTT. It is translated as CASSPRVGTEAFF.

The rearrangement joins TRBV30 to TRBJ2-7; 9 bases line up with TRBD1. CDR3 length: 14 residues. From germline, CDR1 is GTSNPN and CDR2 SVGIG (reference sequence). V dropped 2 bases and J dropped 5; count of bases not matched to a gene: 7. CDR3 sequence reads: CAWSTGQGFHEQYF. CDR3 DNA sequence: TGTGCCTGGAGTACGGGACAGGGCTTCCACGAGCAGTACTTC.

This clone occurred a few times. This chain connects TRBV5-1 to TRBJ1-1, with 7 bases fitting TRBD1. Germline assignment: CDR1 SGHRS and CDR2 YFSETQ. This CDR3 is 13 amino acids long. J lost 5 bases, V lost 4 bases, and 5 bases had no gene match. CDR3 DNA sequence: TGCGCCAGCAGCACATTACAGGGGACTGAAGCTTTCTTT. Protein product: CASSTLQGTEAFF.

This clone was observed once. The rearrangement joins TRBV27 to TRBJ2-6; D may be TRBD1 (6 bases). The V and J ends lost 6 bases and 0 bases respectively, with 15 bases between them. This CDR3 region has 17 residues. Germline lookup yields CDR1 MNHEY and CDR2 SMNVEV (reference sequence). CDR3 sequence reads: CASSQGQFFSGANVLTF. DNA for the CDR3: TGTGCCAGCAGCCAAGGACAGTTTTTCTCTGGGGCCAACGTCCTGACTTTC.

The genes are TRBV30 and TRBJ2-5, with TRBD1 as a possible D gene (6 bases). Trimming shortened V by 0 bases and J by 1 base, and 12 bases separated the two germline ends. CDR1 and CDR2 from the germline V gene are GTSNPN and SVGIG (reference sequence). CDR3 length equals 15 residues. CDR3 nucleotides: TGTGCCTGGAGTGTAGGGGGATCCTCCCAAGAGACCCAGTACTTC. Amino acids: CAWSVGGSSQETQYF.

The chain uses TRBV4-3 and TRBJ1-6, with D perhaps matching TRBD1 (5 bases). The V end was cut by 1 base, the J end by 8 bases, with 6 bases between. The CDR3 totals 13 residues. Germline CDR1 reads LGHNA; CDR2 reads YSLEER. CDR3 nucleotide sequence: TGCGCCAGCAGCCAAGGGGGGGATTCACCCCTCCACTTT. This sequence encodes CASSQGGDSPLHF.

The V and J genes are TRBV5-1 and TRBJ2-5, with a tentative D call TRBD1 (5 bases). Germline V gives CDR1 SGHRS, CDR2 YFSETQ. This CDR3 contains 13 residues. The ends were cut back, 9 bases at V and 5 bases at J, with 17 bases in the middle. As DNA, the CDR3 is TGCGCCACCCGAGACAGCCCGGCGGAGACCCAGTACTTC. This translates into CATRDSPAETQYF.

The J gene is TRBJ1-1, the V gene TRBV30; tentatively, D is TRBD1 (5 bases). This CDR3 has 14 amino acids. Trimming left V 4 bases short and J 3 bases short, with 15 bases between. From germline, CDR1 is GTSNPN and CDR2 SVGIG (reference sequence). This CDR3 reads CAWIHRWGDTEAFF. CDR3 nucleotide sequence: TGTGCCTGGATTCACCGGTGGGGGGACACTGAAGCTTTCTTT.

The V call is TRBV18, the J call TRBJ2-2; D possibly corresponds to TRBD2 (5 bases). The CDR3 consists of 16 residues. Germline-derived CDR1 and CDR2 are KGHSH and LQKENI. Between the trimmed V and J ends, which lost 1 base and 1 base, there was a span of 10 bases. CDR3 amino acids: CASSPQGGQNTGELFF. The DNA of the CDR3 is TGTGCCAGCTCACCACAAGGAGGTCAGAACACCGGGGAGCTGTTTTTT.

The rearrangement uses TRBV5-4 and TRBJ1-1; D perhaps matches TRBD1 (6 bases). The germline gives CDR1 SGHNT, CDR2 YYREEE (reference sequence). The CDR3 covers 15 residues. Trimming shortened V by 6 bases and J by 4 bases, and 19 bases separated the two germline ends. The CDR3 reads CASTADRGLSTEAFF. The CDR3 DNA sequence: TGTGCCAGCACCGCGGACAGAGGGCTGAGCACTGAAGCTTTCTTT.

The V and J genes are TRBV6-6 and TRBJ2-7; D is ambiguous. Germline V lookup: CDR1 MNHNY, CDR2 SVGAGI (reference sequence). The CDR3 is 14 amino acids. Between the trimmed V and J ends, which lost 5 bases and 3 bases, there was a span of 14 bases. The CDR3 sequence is CASSQSSQNYEQYF. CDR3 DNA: TGTGCCAGCAGTCAATCAAGTCAGAACTACGAGCAGTACTTC.

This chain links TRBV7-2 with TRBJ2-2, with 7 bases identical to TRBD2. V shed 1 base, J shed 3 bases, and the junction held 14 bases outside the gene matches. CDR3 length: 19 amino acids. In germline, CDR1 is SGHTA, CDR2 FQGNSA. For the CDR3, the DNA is TGTGCCAGCAGCTTAGATTTGCGGGGGTCCCTTTTGTACACCGGGGAGCTGTTTTTT. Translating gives CASSLDLRGSLLYTGELFF.

The chain's CDR3 is CASSQGQGAQGYTF. The CDR3 region has the DNA TGTGCCAGCAGCCAGGGACAGGGGGCGCAGGGCTACACCTTC. The V call is TRBV11-2, the J call TRBJ1-2, with 12 bases lining up with TRBD1. Germline V gene data show CDR1 as SGHAT and CDR2 as FQNNGV. Trimming removed 5 bases from V and 8 bases from J; junction bases left unmatched: 6. CDR3 size: 14 residues.

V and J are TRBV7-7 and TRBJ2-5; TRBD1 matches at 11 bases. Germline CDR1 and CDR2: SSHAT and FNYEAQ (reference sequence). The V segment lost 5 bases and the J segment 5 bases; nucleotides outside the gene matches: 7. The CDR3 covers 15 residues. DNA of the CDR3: TGTGCCAGCAGCCCGGACAGGGGGCGTGGTGAGACCCAGTACTTC. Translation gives CASSPDRGRGETQYF. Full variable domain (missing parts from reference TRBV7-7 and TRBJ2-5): GAGVSQSPRYKVTKRGQDVTLRCDPISSHATLYWYQQALGQGPEFLTYFNYEAQPDKSGLPSDRFSAERPEGSISTLTIQRTEQRDSAMYRCASSPDRGRGETQYFGPGTRLLVL.

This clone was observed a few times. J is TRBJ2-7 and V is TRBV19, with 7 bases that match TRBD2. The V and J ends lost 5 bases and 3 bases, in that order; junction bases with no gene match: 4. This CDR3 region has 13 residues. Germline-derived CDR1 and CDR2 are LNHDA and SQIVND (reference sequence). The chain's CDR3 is CASSLREGYEQYF. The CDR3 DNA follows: TGTGCCAGTAGTTTGAGGGAGGGCTACGAGCAGTACTTC.

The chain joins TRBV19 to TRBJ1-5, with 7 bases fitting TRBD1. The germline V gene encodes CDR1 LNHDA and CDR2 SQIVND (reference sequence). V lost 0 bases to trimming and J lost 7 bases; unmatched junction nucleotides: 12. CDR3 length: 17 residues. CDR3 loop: CASSIDRGQWAGQPQHF. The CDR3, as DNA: TGTGCCAGTAGTATAGACCGGGGACAGTGGGCCGGGCAGCCCCAGCATTTT. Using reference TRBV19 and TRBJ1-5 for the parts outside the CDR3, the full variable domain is DGGITQSPKYLFRKEGQNVTLSCEQNLNHDAMYWYRQDPGQGLRLIYYSQIVNDFQKGDIAEGYSVSREKKESFPLTVTSAQKNPTAFYLCASSIDRGQWAGQPQHFGDGTRLSIL.

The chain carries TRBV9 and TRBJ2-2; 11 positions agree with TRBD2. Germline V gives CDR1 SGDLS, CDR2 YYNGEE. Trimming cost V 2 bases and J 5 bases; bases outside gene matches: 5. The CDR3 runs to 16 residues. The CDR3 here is CASSVPLAGGTGELFF. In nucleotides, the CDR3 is TGTGCCAGCAGCGTCCCGCTAGCGGGGGGAACCGGGGAGCTGTTTTTT.

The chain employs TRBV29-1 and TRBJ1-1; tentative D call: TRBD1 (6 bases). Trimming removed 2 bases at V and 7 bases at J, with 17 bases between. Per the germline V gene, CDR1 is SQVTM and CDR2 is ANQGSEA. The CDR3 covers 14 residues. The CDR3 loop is CSVEPTTGGGEAFF. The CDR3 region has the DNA TGCAGCGTTGAACCTACAACGGGAGGGGGTGAAGCTTTCTTT.

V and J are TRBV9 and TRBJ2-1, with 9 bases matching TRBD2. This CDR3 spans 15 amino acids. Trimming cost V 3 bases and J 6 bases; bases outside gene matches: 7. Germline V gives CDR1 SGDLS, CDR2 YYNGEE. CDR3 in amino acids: CASSGLAGQVNEQFF. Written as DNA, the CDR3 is TGTGCCAGCAGCGGTCTAGCGGGGCAGGTCAATGAGCAGTTCTTC.

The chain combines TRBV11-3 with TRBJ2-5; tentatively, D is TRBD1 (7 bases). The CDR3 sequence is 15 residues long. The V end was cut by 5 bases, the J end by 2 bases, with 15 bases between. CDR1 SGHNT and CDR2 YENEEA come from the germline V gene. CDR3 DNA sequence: TGTGCCAGCAGCCCAAGGACAGGAGGGCAAGAGACCCAGTACTTC. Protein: CASSPRTGGQETQYF. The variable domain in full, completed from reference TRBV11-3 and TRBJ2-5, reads EAGVVQSPRYKIIEKKQPVAFWCNPISGHNTLYWYLQNLGQGPELLIRYENEEAVDDSQLPKDRFSAERLKGVDSTLKIQPAELGDSAVYLCASSPRTGGQETQYFGPGTRLLVL.

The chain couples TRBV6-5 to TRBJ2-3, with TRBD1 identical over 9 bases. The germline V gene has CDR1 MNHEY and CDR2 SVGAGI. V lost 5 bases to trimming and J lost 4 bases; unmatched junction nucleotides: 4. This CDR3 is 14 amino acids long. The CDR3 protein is CASSAQGAADTQYF. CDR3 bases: TGTGCCAGCAGTGCACAGGGGGCCGCAGATACGCAGTATTTT.

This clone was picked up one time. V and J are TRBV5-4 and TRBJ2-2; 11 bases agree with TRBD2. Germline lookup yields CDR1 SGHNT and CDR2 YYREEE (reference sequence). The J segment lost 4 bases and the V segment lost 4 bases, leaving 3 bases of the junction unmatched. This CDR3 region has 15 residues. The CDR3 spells CASSPGLAGTGELFF. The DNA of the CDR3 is TGTGCCAGCAGCCCCGGACTAGCGGGCACCGGGGAGCTGTTTTTT. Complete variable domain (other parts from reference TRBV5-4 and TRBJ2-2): ETGVTQSPTHLIKTRGQQVTLRCSSQSGHNTVSWYQQALGQGPQFIFQYYREEENGRGNFPPRFSGLQFPNYSSELNVNALELDDSALYLCASSPGLAGTGELFFGEGSRLTVL.

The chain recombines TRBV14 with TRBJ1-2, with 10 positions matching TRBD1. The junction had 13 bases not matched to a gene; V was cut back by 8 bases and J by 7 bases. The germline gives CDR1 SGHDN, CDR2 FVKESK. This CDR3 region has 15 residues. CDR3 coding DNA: TGTGCCAGCGCCGGGACAGGGGACATGGGGAGTGGCTACACCTTC. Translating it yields CASAGTGDMGSGYTF.

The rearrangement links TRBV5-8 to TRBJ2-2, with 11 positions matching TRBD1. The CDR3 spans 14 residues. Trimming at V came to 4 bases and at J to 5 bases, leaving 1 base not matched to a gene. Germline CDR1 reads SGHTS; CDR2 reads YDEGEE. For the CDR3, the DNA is TGTGCCAGCAGCGGACAGGGGGCGACCGGGGAGCTGTTTTTT. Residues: CASSGQGATGELFF.

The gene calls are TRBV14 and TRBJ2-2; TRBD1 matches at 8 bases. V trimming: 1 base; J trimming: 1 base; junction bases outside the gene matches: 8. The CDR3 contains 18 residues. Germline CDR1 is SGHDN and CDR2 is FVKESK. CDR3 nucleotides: TGTGCCAGCAGCCAAGGGCCCCCCGGACAGGGGAACACCGGGGAGCTGTTTTTT. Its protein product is CASSQGPPGQGNTGELFF. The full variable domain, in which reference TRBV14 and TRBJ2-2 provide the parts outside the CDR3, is EAGVTQFPSHSVIEKGQTVTLRCDPISGHDNLYWYRRVMGKEIKFLLHFVKESKQDESGMPNNRFLAERTGGTYSTLKVQPAELEDSGVYFCASSQGPPGQGNTGELFFGEGSRLTVL.

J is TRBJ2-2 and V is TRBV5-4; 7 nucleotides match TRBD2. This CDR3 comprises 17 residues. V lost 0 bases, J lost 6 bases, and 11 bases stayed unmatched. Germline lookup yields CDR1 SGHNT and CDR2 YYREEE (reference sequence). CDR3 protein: CASSLVVVAGFSGELFF. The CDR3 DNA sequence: TGTGCCAGCAGCTTGGTTGTGGTAGCGGGTTTTTCCGGGGAGCTGTTTTTT.

The CDR3 sequence: CASSSPSRGSEKLFF. In DNA, the CDR3 is TGTGCCAGCAGTTCCCCCAGTAGAGGAAGTGAAAAACTGTTTTTT. The rearrangement uses TRBV27 and TRBJ1-4; the D is unclear. CDR1 MNHEY and CDR2 SMNVEV come from the germline V gene (reference sequence). The CDR3 spans 15 residues. Between the trimmed V and J ends, which lost 4 bases and 7 bases, there was a span of 16 bases.

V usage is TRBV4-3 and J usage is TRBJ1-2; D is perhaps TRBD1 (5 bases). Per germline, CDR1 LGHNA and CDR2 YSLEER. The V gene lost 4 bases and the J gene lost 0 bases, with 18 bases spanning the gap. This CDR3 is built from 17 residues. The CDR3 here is CASSRGVIRDPNYGYTF. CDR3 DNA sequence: TGCGCCAGCAGCCGGGGGGTTATTAGGGACCCTAACTATGGCTACACCTTC.